This paragraph covers one TCR beta chain sequence. The antigen it binds to is not known. No qualities accompany the bases; no much larger clone lies one base away. A distance of 20 bases separates the germline ends of V and J, which lose 3 bases and 9 bases respectively. As encoded in the germline V gene, CDR1 is MGHRA while CDR2 is YSYEKL. Inclusive of the bounding cysteine and phenylalanine, the CDR3 is 16 residues long. The retained sequence is limited to the CDR3, 48 bases, with the frame set at the first base. One collaborating source in Seattle enrolled patients while the patients were actively infected and followed the patients over time throughout the course of disease. Each collaborating institution followed its own protocols to collect whole blood in K2EDTA tubes. For TCRbeta analysis, collaborator samples were shipped as frozen whole blood, as isolated PBMCs, or as DNA extracted from either sample type.

This sample is part of a study of blood T cell repertoires in COVID-19 (dated by TCRdb to the early 2020s). Study-wide context: Samples from collaborators originated in the United States, Italy and Spain and spanned both the acute and convalescent phases of COVID-19. The material from the prospective study consisted of cDNA or gDNA derived from T cells, B-cell-depleted T cells, or PBMCs. Deeply sampled blood TCRbeta repertoires from subjects exposed to, actively infected with, or recovered from COVID-19 were included in the dataset. The repertoires were made available in a free public database intended to serve as a resource for research on the immune response to SARS-CoV-2. Samples were obtained from the ongoing ImmuneRACE study (first 160 participants) and from 950 to 1,500 subjects provided by 6 global collaborators. Nearly every sample came with metadata listing a de-identified subject ID, COVID-19 status, age in years and sex. Where available, HLA class I and class II types were taken from metadata supplied by the sample provider and were not determined by assay-based typing.

Results and caveats for the whole study, not just this receptor: The amount of clinical and demographic metadata varied by source and participant and was provided uncurated.

TCRbeta CDR3 regions were amplified from genomic DNA using the immunoSEQ Assay, a bias-controlled multiplex PCR. The paper's processing steps were these. Within the assay, amplification of reference gene primers was used to estimate how many nucleated cells each sample contained. Sequence reads were collapsed and filtered to measure the absolute abundance of every unique TCRbeta CDR3 rearrangement. For each sample, productive Simpson clonality was calculated as the square root of Simpson's diversity index across productive rearrangements. TCRdb's version of the immuneACCESS table is confined to in-frame rearrangements and falls short of the full clone set. An unresolved V gene accounts for under half of the shortfall where checked; the remainder is of unknown origin. D and trimming come from the DNA, and the V and J calls and clone size come from that table. The table for this sample lists 140,000 or so clones; 88% of them were counted only once. The biggest ten clones account for around 2.3% of the sample.

The rearranged segments are TRBV4-1 and TRBJ2-2; TRBD2 is perhaps the D gene, given 5 matching bases. Sequenced sample: peripheral blood. This receptor was identified in a human donor with COVID-19, enrolled during active disease. The donor label of this sample is uncertain. Here the CDR3 is given as CASSHSPGRTGRELFF. Read as DNA, the sequence is TGCGCCAGCAGCCACTCCCCGGGGAGAACCGGCCGGGAGCTGTTTTTT.